The 30 T cell receptor beta chains below come from one sample, sequenced in a study of cytomegalovirus exposure and HLA in healthy donors. PCR used 60 Vbeta primers and 13 Jbeta primers. The protocol was immunoSEQ multiplex PCR, while the TCRdb copy is restricted to in-frame clones and leaves out a portion. Among 150,000 to 200,000 clones, 75% to 85% were seen once, and the ten largest hold less than 2.5%. The sequencing input was PBMCs. The origin of the receptors is a woman aged 45 to 65 in good health and CMV-seronegative.

The genes are TRBV19 and TRBJ1-4, with D maybe TRBD1 (6 bases). The CDR3 covers 16 residues. CDR1 and CDR2 (germline): LNHDA, SQIVND (reference sequence). V shed 5 bases and J shed 0 bases, with 13 bases lying between them. In nucleotides, the CDR3 is TGTGCCAGTAGTTTTTGGGGGCCTGCAACTAATGAAAAACTGTTTTTT. Residues: CASSFWGPATNEKLFF.

This chain connects TRBV28 to TRBJ1-5, with a tentative D call TRBD1 (5 bases). The germline V gene has CDR1 MDHEN and CDR2 SYDVKM. The CDR3 is 17 amino acids. V was shortened by 7 bases and J by 0 bases, with 19 bases between the two germline ends. In nucleotides, the CDR3 is TGTGCCAGCACCCCCCGGGGGTGGGCGAATAGCAATCAGCCCCAGCATTTT. This translates into CASTPRGWANSNQPQHF.

The V gene is TRBV27, the J gene TRBJ1-5; D remains ambiguous. The CDR3 spans 14 residues. Germline V gene sequence: CDR1 MNHEY, CDR2 SMNVEV (reference sequence). The V gene lost 1 base and the J gene lost 6 bases, with 10 bases spanning the gap. The DNA for the CDR3 is TGTGCCAGCAGTTTATATAGGGAGGGTCAGCCCCAGCATTTT. Residues: CASSLYREGQPQHF.

V and J are TRBV6-1 and TRBJ2-1; D not resolved. This CDR3 comprises 15 residues. The V and J ends lost 2 bases and 2 bases respectively, with 10 bases between them. CDR1 is MNHNS, CDR2 SASEGT, per germline. As DNA, the CDR3 is TGTGCCAGCAGTGAAACCAGTCTAGCCTACAATGAGCAGTTCTTC. It yields the protein CASSETSLAYNEQFF.

The chain carries TRBV18 and TRBJ2-3, with a possible D match to TRBD2 (6 bases). Germline CDR1 is KGHSH and CDR2 is LQKENI. Trimming pared 3 bases from V and 0 bases from J, leaving 19 bases between. The CDR3 is 18 amino acids. This chain's CDR3 is CASSPELGTESSTDTQYF. In nucleotides, the CDR3 is TGTGCCAGCTCACCGGAACTCGGGACTGAATCTAGCACAGATACGCAGTATTTT.

The chain employs TRBV20-1 and TRBJ2-3, with 7 bases aligning to TRBD2. J was trimmed by 10 bases and V by 1 base; bases with no gene match: 2. This CDR3 is 11 amino acids long. Germline CDR1 reads DFQATT; CDR2 reads SNEGSKA (reference sequence). Here the CDR3 DNA reads TGCAGTGCTAGAGGGGGGGGTTCGCAGTATTTT. Translating gives CSARGGGSQYF.

This clone was found once. This chain uses TRBV15 with TRBJ1-5; possible D gene TRBD1, 5 bases. The CDR3 consists of 19 residues. Germline V gene lookup returns CDR1 LNHNV and CDR2 YYDKDF (reference sequence). V was pared by 3 bases and J by 4 bases, with 25 bases between. CDR3 in amino acids: CATSRNWRGSDKENQPQHF. The CDR3 DNA reads TGTGCCACCAGCAGGAATTGGAGGGGCAGCGACAAAGAGAATCAGCCCCAGCATTTT.

The chain carries TRBV27 and TRBJ1-2; D not certain. V was clipped by 3 bases and J by 2 bases, with 16 bases between them. CDR3 length: 16 residues. Germline V gene data show CDR1 as MNHEY and CDR2 as SMNVEV (reference sequence). The CDR3: CASSLGRPSLNYGYTF. The CDR3 DNA follows: TGTGCCAGCAGTTTGGGCAGGCCGAGCTTAAACTATGGCTACACCTTC.

The chain links TRBV6-5 to TRBJ2-7; 8 bases fit TRBD2. CDR1 is MNHEY, CDR2 SVGAGI, per germline. V shed 4 bases and J 9 bases; nucleotides not matched to a gene: 14. The CDR3 covers 15 residues. This CDR3 reads CASSSTRGLAGGQYF. Written as DNA, the CDR3 is TGTGCCAGCAGTTCGACCCGAGGGCTAGCGGGCGGGCAGTACTTC.

The CDR3 spells CAISRTGGDNYGYTF. DNA of the CDR3: TGTGCCATCAGTCGGACAGGGGGCGACAACTATGGCTACACCTTC. The chain is built from TRBV10-3 and TRBJ1-2, with 11 bases matching TRBD1. Germline lookup yields CDR1 ENHRY and CDR2 SYGVKD. The CDR3 length is 15 residues. The V segment lost 5 bases and the J segment 2 bases; nucleotides outside the gene matches: 4.

This chain links TRBV6-1 with TRBJ1-1; D gene unclear. Germline CDR1 is MNHNS and CDR2 is SASEGT. Trimming removed 7 bases at V and 9 bases at J, with 21 bases between. The CDR3 extends over 14 amino acids. The CDR3 loop is CASKNDPRPTQAFF. CDR3 DNA: TGTGCCAGCAAAAATGACCCGAGGCCGACTCAAGCTTTCTTT.

This clone showed up just a few times. This chain uses TRBV27 with TRBJ2-3; TRBD2 agrees at 7 bases. Looked up from germline, CDR1 is MNHEY and CDR2 is SMNVEV (reference sequence). With 4 bases clipped from V and 0 bases from J, the junction kept 7 bases outside the gene matches. CDR3 length: 16 residues. The CDR3 loop reads CASSWGSGPSTDTQYF. Here the CDR3 DNA reads TGTGCCAGCAGTTGGGGTAGCGGGCCGAGCACAGATACGCAGTATTTT.

Of note for this clone: One end of the junction does not line up with germline, which may come from a read error. The chain recombines TRBV14 with TRBJ2-2, with D perhaps TRBD2 (6 bases). The CDR3 consists of 15 residues. Germline CDR1 and CDR2: SGHDN and FVKESK. The CDR3 coding sequence is TGTGCCAGCAGCCGGGGCGGGGCGAACACCGGGGAGCTGCTTTTT. This translates into CASSRGGANTGELLF. The variable domain in full, completed from reference TRBV14 and TRBJ2-2, reads EAGVTQFPSHSVIEKGQTVTLRCDPISGHDNLYWYRRVMGKEIKFLLHFVKESKQDESGMPNNRFLAERTGGTYSTLKVQPAELEDSGVYFCASSRGGANTGELLFGEGSRLTVL.

The chain links TRBV10-1 to TRBJ1-1, with a possible D match to TRBD1 (6 bases). Per germline, CDR1 WNHNN and CDR2 SYGVQD (reference sequence). CDR3 length equals 16 residues. The V and J ends lost 3 bases and 6 bases respectively, with 20 bases between them. CDR3 region: CASSDYGRGINAEAFF. The CDR3, as DNA: TGCGCCAGCAGTGATTATGGCAGGGGAATAAACGCTGAAGCTTTCTTT.

V usage is TRBV30 and J usage is TRBJ2-7; 7 positions agree with TRBD2. V shed 2 bases, J shed 7 bases, and the junction held 5 bases outside the gene matches. CDR1 is GTSNPN and CDR2 is SVGIG in the germline V gene (reference sequence). The CDR3 is made up of 12 amino acids. This CDR3 is CAWSLWGGEQYF. CDR3 in DNA: TGTGCCTGGAGTTTATGGGGGGGGGAGCAGTACTTC.

The chain joins TRBV28 to TRBJ1-1; TRBD1 aligns across 8 bases. The CDR3 has 14 amino acids. From germline, CDR1 is MDHEN and CDR2 SYDVKM. With 4 bases clipped from V and 8 bases from J, the junction kept 9 bases outside the gene matches. The CDR3 is CASSSRGTGGEAFF. CDR3 nucleotide sequence: TGTGCCAGCAGTTCCCGGGGGACAGGCGGGGAAGCTTTCTTT.

This clone was counted once. The J gene is TRBJ2-3, the V gene TRBV10-3, with 7 nucleotides matching TRBD2. The germline gives CDR1 ENHRY, CDR2 SYGVKD. V shed 4 bases, J shed 5 bases, and the junction held 12 bases outside the gene matches. This CDR3 spans 16 amino acids. DNA for the CDR3: TGTGCCATCAGTGGTGGGGGGGAGGGCCTAGAAGATACGCAGTATTTT. Encoded protein: CAISGGGEGLEDTQYF.

The rearrangement uses TRBV7-8 and TRBJ2-2, with D possibly being TRBD2 (6 bases). Germline values: CDR1 SGHVS, CDR2 FQNEAQ. CDR3 length equals 17 residues. The V end was cut by 5 bases, the J end by 0 bases, with 16 bases between. CDR3 in amino acids: CASSPSEIAANTGELFF. DNA for the CDR3: TGTGCCAGCAGCCCTAGTGAGATAGCGGCGAACACCGGGGAGCTGTTTTTT.

The chain has TRBV5-6 and TRBJ2-7; TRBD2 agrees at 10 bases. Germline V gene sequence: CDR1 SGHDT, CDR2 YYEEEE. The CDR3 is 16 residues long. Losses at the gene ends were 2 bases for V and 7 bases for J; bases not matched to a gene: 12. The CDR3 sequence: CASSFYTSGATLEQYF. Here the CDR3 DNA reads TGTGCCAGCAGCTTCTACACTAGCGGGGCAACGCTTGAGCAGTACTTC.

This sequence joins TRBV7-8 and TRBJ1-4, with D perhaps matching TRBD1 (6 bases). Germline V gives CDR1 SGHVS, CDR2 FQNEAQ. The V and J ends lost 5 bases and 4 bases respectively, with 11 bases between them. CDR3 size: 14 residues. The CDR3 region is CASSHGQLNEKLFF. In DNA, the CDR3 is TGTGCCAGCAGCCATGGACAGCTTAATGAAAAACTGTTTTTT.

The chain links TRBV4-3 to TRBJ2-7, with 8 nucleotides matching TRBD1. The CDR3 consists of 15 residues. Germline loops: CDR1 LGHNA, CDR2 YSLEER. V was pared by 2 bases and J by 2 bases, with 5 bases of the junction left unmatched. CDR3: CASSQHRDRPYEQYF. CDR3 in DNA: TGCGCCAGCAGCCAACACCGGGACAGGCCCTACGAGCAGTACTTC.

The chain recombines TRBV6-5 with TRBJ1-5; no clear D gene. CDR1 is MNHEY and CDR2 is SVGAGI in the germline V gene. Trimming shortened V by 5 bases and J by 5 bases, and 7 bases separated the two germline ends. The CDR3 extends over 12 amino acids. The CDR3 DNA reads TGTGCCAGCAGTCGACGGGATCAGCCCCAGCATTTT. It yields the protein CASSRRDQPQHF.

In its sample, this clone was seen once. The gene calls are TRBV18 and TRBJ1-1, with TRBD1 as a possible D gene (6 bases). The V end lost 6 bases, the J end lost 0 bases, and 14 bases lay between the germline ends. This CDR3 region has 15 residues. Germline V gives CDR1 KGHSH, CDR2 LQKENI. The CDR3 DNA is TGTGCCAGCTCTCCAATGACAGGAGTGAACACTGAAGCTTTCTTT. This translates into CASSPMTGVNTEAFF.

The chain couples TRBV27 to TRBJ2-7; 9 bases agree with TRBD2. The CDR3 is 16 amino acids. Germline V gene lookup returns CDR1 MNHEY and CDR2 SMNVEV (reference sequence). J lost 3 bases, V lost 7 bases, and 13 bases had no gene match. CDR3 region: CASTSSGSGRFYEQYF. The CDR3 nucleotides read TGTGCCAGCACGAGTTCCGGTAGCGGGAGATTCTACGAGCAGTACTTC.

The chain recombines TRBV5-1 with TRBJ1-2, with a weak D call TRBD1 (6 bases). The V end was cut by 7 bases, the J end by 2 bases, with 12 bases between. Germline-derived CDR1 and CDR2 are SGHRS and YFSETQ. The CDR3 totals 13 residues. Here the CDR3 DNA reads TGCGCCAGCCTCCCCGGACAGAACTATGGCTACACCTTC. Protein product: CASLPGQNYGYTF.

The chain links TRBV29-1 to TRBJ2-1, with TRBD1 identical over 10 bases. V lost 3 bases and J lost 9; bases outside the gene matches: 5. Germline V gives CDR1 SQVTM, CDR2 ANQGSEA. This CDR3 is built from 13 residues. The CDR3 region is CSVDGQGGLEQFF. CDR3 coding DNA: TGCAGCGTTGATGGACAGGGGGGGCTTGAGCAGTTCTTC.

The V and J genes are TRBV27 and TRBJ1-5; 8 positions match TRBD1. The germline V gene has CDR1 MNHEY and CDR2 SMNVEV (reference sequence). There are 14 residues in the CDR3. Germline trimming cut 5 bases from V and 7 bases from J; bases unmatched to any gene: 7. CDR3 region: CASSHGQGRQPQHF. The CDR3 DNA follows: TGTGCCAGCAGTCACGGACAGGGAAGGCAGCCCCAGCATTTT.

The chain is built from TRBV30 and TRBJ1-4; no clear D gene. Germline CDR1 reads GTSNPN; CDR2 reads SVGIG (reference sequence). Trimming took off 7 bases at V and 8 bases at J, with 17 bases between the two ends. This CDR3 contains 13 residues. CDR3 sequence reads: CAFSSKGGEKLFF. In nucleotides, the CDR3 is TGTGCCTTTTCCTCGAAAGGAGGAGAAAAACTGTTTTTT.

On this clone itself: Other nucleotide sequences in the sample specify the same CDR3. The rearrangement uses TRBV28 and TRBJ1-2; weak D call: TRBD1 (6 bases). V lost 5 bases and J lost 8, with 18 bases in between. The CDR3 runs 14 residues. Germline assignment: CDR1 MDHEN and CDR2 SYDVKM. The CDR3 coding sequence is TGTGCCAGCAGTGCACTCCAGGGGCCTCGGGGCTACACCTTC. Translated: CASSALQGPRGYTF.

The V and J genes are TRBV28 and TRBJ2-7; TRBD1 agrees at 10 bases. This CDR3 has 18 amino acids. Trimming took 4 bases from V and 2 from J; bases not matched to a gene: 14. Germline lookup yields CDR1 MDHEN and CDR2 SYDVKM. Written as DNA, the CDR3 is TGTGCCAGCAGTTCTCAGATATTCACCGGGACAGGGGCCTACGAGCAGTACTTC. Amino acid sequence: CASSSQIFTGTGAYEQYF.